The 24 T cell receptor beta chains listed next were all sequenced from one sample in a study of stem cell transplantation in POMP-related autoinflammatory disease. TCRdb's copy holds only in-frame clones and misses some; the assay was immunoSEQ multiplex PCR. The sample consists of roughly 68,000 clones, approximately 91% of them appearing once. The sample was CD4+ T cells from PBMCs, taken after stem cell transplantation. All receptors derive from a human patient with POMP-related autoinflammation and immune dysregulation (PRAID). Some T cells may arise from the graft donor.

To note about this clone: At the DNA level, this CDR3 is encoded by other sequences in the same sample as well. The chain is built from TRBV3-1 (or the pseudogene TRBV3-2) and TRBJ2-2, with D maybe TRBD2 (6 bases). Per germline, CDR1 LGHDT and CDR2 YNNKEL (reference sequence). CDR3 length: 16 amino acids. The V end lost 3 bases, the J end lost 2 bases, and 13 bases lay between the germline ends. CDR3 nucleotides: TGTGCCAGCAGCCACCCAAGCGGGTTTAACACCGGGGAGCTGTTTTTT. Residues: CASSHPSGFNTGELFF.

This clone occurred once. This chain links TRBV28 with TRBJ1-2, with TRBD1 as a possible D gene (6 bases). Germline-derived CDR1 and CDR2 are MDHEN and SYDVKM. Trimming cost V 3 bases and J 5 bases, with 13 bases left between them. The CDR3 length is 14 residues. Written as DNA, the CDR3 is TGTGCCAGCAGTTTCGGGGGCAGGGTATATGGCTACACCTTC. The encoded protein is CASSFGGRVYGYTF.

The rearrangement links TRBV27 to TRBJ2-3; 10 bases are shared with TRBD2. The CDR3 contains 16 residues. CDR1 is MNHEY and CDR2 is SMNVEV in the germline V gene (reference sequence). Trimming removed 4 bases from V and 5 bases from J; junction bases left unmatched: 9. The CDR3: CASSWTIAGGGDTQYF. CDR3 nucleotide sequence: TGTGCCAGCAGTTGGACGATAGCGGGAGGAGGAGATACGCAGTATTTT.

The rearrangement uses TRBV11-2 and TRBJ2-5; maybe TRBD1 (6 bases). This CDR3 spans 11 amino acids. CDR1 is SGHAT, CDR2 FQNNGV, per germline. With 9 bases removed from V and 4 bases from J, the gap between germline ends came to 9 bases. CDR3 loop: CASARGETQYF. The CDR3 region has the DNA TGTGCCAGTGCCAGGGGAGAGACCCAGTACTTC.

The table lists this clone with a few counts. This chain joins TRBV7-9 and TRBJ2-3; D is unresolved. The V gene's germline CDR1 is SEHNR and CDR2 FQNEAQ (reference sequence). V dropped 2 bases and J dropped 5 bases, with 8 bases sitting between them. The CDR3 totals 13 residues. The CDR3 is CASSLKGEDTQYF. CDR3 in DNA: TGTGCCAGCAGCTTAAAGGGTGAAGATACGCAGTATTTT.

The V gene is TRBV27, the J gene TRBJ1-1, with D possibly matching TRBD1 (5 bases). This CDR3 comprises 15 residues. Germline-derived CDR1 and CDR2 are MNHEY and SMNVEV (reference sequence). V lost 6 bases and J lost 4, with 18 bases in between. CDR3 nucleotides: TGTGCCAGCAGGGTCGTATATGCAGGGACCACTGAAGCTTTCTTT. Translating it yields CASRVVYAGTTEAFF.

V is TRBV5-5 and J is TRBJ2-2, with D perhaps TRBD2 (5 bases). There are 15 residues in the CDR3. Germline V gene lookup returns CDR1 SGHKS and CDR2 YYEKEE (reference sequence). V was trimmed by 5 bases and J by 0 bases, leaving 11 bases between them. The CDR3 sequence is CASRRLSSNTGELFF. As DNA, the CDR3 is TGTGCCAGCAGGAGACTATCCTCGAACACCGGGGAGCTGTTTTTT.

This chain uses TRBV11-3 with TRBJ2-3; D remains unclear. The CDR3 length is 13 residues. The germline gives CDR1 SGHNT, CDR2 YENEEA. Trimming stripped 2 bases from V and 6 bases from J, with 9 bases between. The CDR3 spells CASSLWALDTQYF. The CDR3 DNA follows: TGTGCCAGCAGCTTATGGGCGTTGGATACGCAGTATTTT.

The rearrangement links TRBV11-2 to TRBJ2-7; D is uncertain. The CDR3 sequence is 15 residues long. Germline CDR1 is SGHAT and CDR2 is FQNNGV. Deletions cut 1 base from V and 6 bases from J, with 16 bases between. The CDR3 loop reads CASSLVLEPLGEQYF. CDR3 coding DNA: TGTGCCAGCAGCTTAGTCCTCGAACCGCTGGGCGAGCAGTACTTC.

The V gene is TRBV15, the J gene TRBJ1-1; D gene ambiguous. This CDR3 contains 15 residues. The germline CDR1 and CDR2 sequences are LNHNV and YYDKDF (reference sequence). V lost 7 bases and J lost 4, with 19 bases in between. The CDR3 loop reads CATTPLGRRGTEAFF. In DNA, the CDR3 is TGTGCCACCACCCCTCTAGGGCGGAGAGGCACTGAAGCTTTCTTT. The entire variable domain, with the rest obtained from reference TRBV15 and TRBJ1-1, is as follows: DAMVIQNPRYQVTQFGKPVTLSCSQTLNHNVMYWYQQKSSQAPKLLFHYYDKDFNNEADTPDNFQSRRPNTSFCFLDIRSPGLGDTAMYLCATTPLGRRGTEAFFGQGTRLTVV.

V gene TRBV5-5 combines with J gene TRBJ1-6; D remains ambiguous. V dropped 1 base and J dropped 7 bases, with 15 bases sitting between them. The CDR3 extends over 16 amino acids. CDR1 is SGHKS, CDR2 YYEKEE, per germline (reference sequence). CDR3 nucleotide sequence: TGTGCCAGCAGCTTGCCGGGGAGAATAAGAAATTCACCCCTCCACTTT. Its protein product is CASSLPGRIRNSPLHF.

This chain links TRBV28 with TRBJ2-3; D unclear. Germline V gene lookup returns CDR1 MDHEN and CDR2 SYDVKM. The CDR3 contains 12 residues. V lost 8 bases and J 3 bases, leaving 9 bases between the germline ends. The CDR3 spells CASHMGTDTQYF. CDR3 nucleotides: TGTGCCAGCCATATGGGGACAGATACGCAGTATTTT.

This chain connects TRBV7-9 to TRBJ2-1; no clear D gene. V lost 1 base and J 4 bases, leaving 8 bases between the germline ends. The CDR3 has 14 amino acids. CDR1 and CDR2 (germline): SEHNR, FQNEAQ (reference sequence). CDR3 residues: CASSLVWYYNEQFF. DNA of the CDR3: TGTGCCAGCAGCTTAGTCTGGTATTACAATGAGCAGTTCTTC.

V and J are TRBV9 and TRBJ2-5, with D uncertain. The CDR3 consists of 15 residues. Trimming removed 4 bases at V and 2 bases at J, with 15 bases between. Germline loops: CDR1 SGDLS, CDR2 YYNGEE. CDR3 DNA: TGTGCCAGCAGCCCCTTAAATGGGCAGCAAGAGACCCAGTACTTC. Residues: CASSPLNGQQETQYF.

The V gene is TRBV19, the J gene TRBJ2-1; TRBD2 matches 9 bases. Trimming took 5 bases from V and 6 from J; bases not matched to a gene: 8. The CDR3 is made up of 15 amino acids. CDR1 LNHDA and CDR2 SQIVND come from the germline V gene (reference sequence). CDR3: CASSPREREANEQFF. The CDR3 bases are TGTGCCAGTAGTCCCCGGGAGCGGGAGGCCAATGAGCAGTTCTTC. Together with reference TRBV19 and TRBJ2-1, the CDR3 gives the full variable domain: DGGITQSPKYLFRKEGQNVTLSCEQNLNHDAMYWYRQDPGQGLRLIYYSQIVNDFQKGDIAEGYSVSREKKESFPLTVTSAQKNPTAFYLCASSPREREANEQFFGPGTRLTVL.

This clone was found a few times. The chain joins TRBV3-1 (or the pseudogene TRBV3-2) to TRBJ1-6; TRBD1 aligns across 7 bases. The CDR3 runs to 15 residues. CDR1 is LGHDT and CDR2 is YNNKEL in the germline V gene (reference sequence). Trimming removed 1 base from V and 11 bases from J; junction bases left unmatched: 8. The CDR3 DNA sequence: TGTGCCAGCAGCCAAGGAGGGGGCCAGTTTGCACCCCTCCACTTT. Translation: CASSQGGGQFAPLHF.

CDR3 nucleotide sequence: TGTGCCAGCAGCCGGGGGTCTGGCTACACCTTC. Its translation: CASSRGSGYTF. The chain is built from TRBV6-5 and TRBJ1-2; D possibly corresponds to TRBD1 (5 bases). There are 11 residues in the CDR3. V was cut by 6 bases and J by 7 bases, with 9 bases left in between. Germline CDR1 and CDR2: MNHEY and SVGAGI.

The chain is built from TRBV11-2 and TRBJ1-1; D might be TRBD1 (5 bases). The germline V gene encodes CDR1 SGHAT and CDR2 FQNNGV. The CDR3 runs to 15 residues. V gave up 1 base and J gave up 2 bases, with 11 bases separating them. Here the CDR3 reads CASSLGAGFNTEAFF. In DNA form, the CDR3 reads TGTGCCAGCAGCTTAGGGGCAGGGTTTAACACTGAAGCTTTCTTT. Full variable domain (remainder filled in from reference TRBV11-2 and TRBJ1-1): EAGVAQSPRYKIIEKRQSVAFWCNPISGHATLYWYQQILGQGPKLLIQFQNNGVVDDSQLPKDRFSAERLKGVDSTLKIQPAKLEDSAVYLCASSLGAGFNTEAFFGQGTRLTVV.

This chain uses TRBV27 with TRBJ1-4; 7 bases are shared with TRBD1. This CDR3 region has 13 residues. The V and J ends lost 5 bases and 7 bases, in that order; junction bases with no gene match: 4. Germline V CDR1 and CDR2: MNHEY, SMNVEV (reference sequence). CDR3 coding DNA: TGTGCCAGCAGTGCGACAGGGATTGAAAAACTGTTTTTT. It codes for CASSATGIEKLFF.

This chain uses TRBV5-1 with TRBJ1-2; TRBD1 might be the D (5 bases). Trimming took 0 bases from V and 6 from J, leaving 15 bases between them. CDR1 is SGHRS, CDR2 YFSETQ, per germline. CDR3 size: 15 residues. CDR3 sequence: CASSLGAGLGHGYTF. CDR3 DNA sequence: TGCGCCAGCAGCTTGGGGGCTGGACTGGGGCATGGCTACACCTTC.

This chain links TRBV5-5 with TRBJ1-1, with TRBD1 as a possible D gene (6 bases). Germline-derived CDR1 and CDR2 are SGHKS and YYEKEE (reference sequence). This CDR3 region has 16 residues. The V end was cut by 4 bases, the J end by 0 bases, with 16 bases between. CDR3 DNA sequence: TGTGCCAGCAGCCCGTCGGGGGGCCCGCTGAACACTGAAGCTTTCTTT. This encodes CASSPSGGPLNTEAFF.

The rearrangement joins TRBV6-1 to TRBJ1-4; D ambiguous. CDR3 length: 14 residues. The V end lost 2 bases, the J end lost 7 bases, and 11 bases lay between the germline ends. Germline lookup yields CDR1 MNHNS and CDR2 SASEGT. DNA for the CDR3: TGTGCCAGCAGTGAAACCCGGATCGGTGAAAAACTGTTTTTT. Translating gives CASSETRIGEKLFF.

The genes are TRBV2 and TRBJ2-1; D possibly corresponds to TRBD2 (5 bases). The CDR3 spans 13 residues. Germline values: CDR1 SNHLY, CDR2 FYNNEI. V lost 3 bases and J lost 5, with 8 bases in between. CDR3 amino acids: CASSDRGDNEQFF. For the CDR3, the DNA is TGTGCCAGCAGTGATCGGGGAGACAATGAGCAGTTCTTC.

The chain recombines TRBV7-8 with TRBJ2-7; D ambiguous. The CDR3 extends over 14 amino acids. From germline, CDR1 is SGHVS and CDR2 FQNEAQ. Between the trimmed V and J ends, which lost 5 bases and 0 bases, there was a span of 11 bases. This chain's CDR3 is CASSPARSSYEQYV. CDR3 nucleotide sequence: TGTGCCAGCAGCCCCGCAAGAAGCTCCTACGAGCAGTACGTC.